The following is a T cell receptor beta chain sequence with its context. Trimming stripped 0 bases from V and 2 bases from J, with 8 bases between. The CDR3 has 14 amino acids. Per germline, CDR1 SGHKS and CDR2 YYEKEE (reference sequence). The study drew participants aged roughly 18 to 95 years from 24 US areas. Assay used: immunoSEQ multiplex PCR; TCRdb lists only in-frame clones, some missing. The top ten clones hold approximately 3.3% of a sample with 200,000 to 250,000 clones, roughly nine tenths of them seen once. This record comes from a study of blood T cell repertoires in COVID-19. Study-wide context: Sites across the United States, Italy and Spain contributed samples from acute and convalescent COVID-19.

Sequencing was performed on PBMCs or T cells enriched from blood (not recorded which). The receptor was derived from a woman aged 50 to 65 in a cohort exposed to, infected with or recovered from COVID-19 (not recorded which). This chain uses TRBV5-5 with TRBJ2-5; D unresolved. CDR3 protein: CASSLARVQETQYF. The CDR3 bases are TGTGCCAGCAGCTTGGCCCGAGTGCAAGAGACCCAGTACTTC.